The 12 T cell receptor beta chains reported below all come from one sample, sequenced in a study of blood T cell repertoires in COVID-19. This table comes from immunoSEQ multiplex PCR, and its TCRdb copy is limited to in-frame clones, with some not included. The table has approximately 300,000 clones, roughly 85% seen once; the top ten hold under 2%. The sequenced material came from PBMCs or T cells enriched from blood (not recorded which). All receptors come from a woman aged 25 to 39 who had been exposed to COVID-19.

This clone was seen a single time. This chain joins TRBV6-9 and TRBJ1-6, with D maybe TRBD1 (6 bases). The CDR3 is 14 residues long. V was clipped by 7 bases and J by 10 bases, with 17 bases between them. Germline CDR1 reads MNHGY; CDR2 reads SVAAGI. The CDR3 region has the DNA TGTGCCAGCACCTACAGGGCGGGAGGGTCACCCCTCCACTTT. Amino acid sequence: CASTYRAGGSPLHF.

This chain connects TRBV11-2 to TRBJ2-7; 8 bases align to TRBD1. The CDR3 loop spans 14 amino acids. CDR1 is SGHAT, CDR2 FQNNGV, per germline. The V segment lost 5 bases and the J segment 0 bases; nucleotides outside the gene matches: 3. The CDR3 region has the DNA TGTGCCAGCAGCCCGGACAGGGTCTCCTACGAGCAGTACTTC. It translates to CASSPDRVSYEQYF.

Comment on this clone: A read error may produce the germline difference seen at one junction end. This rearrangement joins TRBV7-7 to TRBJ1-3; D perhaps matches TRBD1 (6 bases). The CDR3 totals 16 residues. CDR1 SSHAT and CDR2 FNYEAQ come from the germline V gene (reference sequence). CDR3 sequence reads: CASSETLTGHGNTIYF. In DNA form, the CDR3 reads TGTGCTAGCAGCGAAACACTAACAGGGCACGGAAACACCATATATTTT.

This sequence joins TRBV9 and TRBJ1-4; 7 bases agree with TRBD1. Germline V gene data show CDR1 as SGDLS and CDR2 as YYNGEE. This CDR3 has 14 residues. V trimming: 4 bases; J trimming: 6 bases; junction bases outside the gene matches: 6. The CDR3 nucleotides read TGTGCCAGCAGCTCAGACAGGGATCATGAAAAACTGTTTTTT. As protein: CASSSDRDHEKLFF.

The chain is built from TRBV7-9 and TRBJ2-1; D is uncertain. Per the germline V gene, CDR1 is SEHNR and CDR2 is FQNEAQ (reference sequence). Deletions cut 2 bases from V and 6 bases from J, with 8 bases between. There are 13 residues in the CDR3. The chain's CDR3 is CASSLKQPNEQFF. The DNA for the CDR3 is TGTGCCAGCAGCTTAAAGCAACCCAATGAGCAGTTCTTC.

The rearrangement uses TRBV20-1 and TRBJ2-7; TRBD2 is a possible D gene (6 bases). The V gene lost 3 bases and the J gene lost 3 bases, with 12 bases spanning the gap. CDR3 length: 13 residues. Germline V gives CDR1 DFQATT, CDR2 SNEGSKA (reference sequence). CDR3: CSASGLAIYEQYF. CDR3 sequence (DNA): TGCAGTGCTAGTGGGCTAGCGATCTACGAGCAGTACTTC.

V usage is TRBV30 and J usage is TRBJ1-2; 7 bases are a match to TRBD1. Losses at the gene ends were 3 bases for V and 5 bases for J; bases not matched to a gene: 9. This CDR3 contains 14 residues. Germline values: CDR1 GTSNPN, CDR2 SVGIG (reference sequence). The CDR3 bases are TGTGCCTGGAGCCGTCCCGGGACAGTATATGGCTACACCTTC. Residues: CAWSRPGTVYGYTF.

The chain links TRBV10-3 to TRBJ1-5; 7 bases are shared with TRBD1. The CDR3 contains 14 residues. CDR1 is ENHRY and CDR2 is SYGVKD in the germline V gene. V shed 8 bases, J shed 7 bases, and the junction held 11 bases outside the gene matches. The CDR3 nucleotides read TGTGCCATCTCGGAGACAGGGAGAGACCAGCCCCAGCATTTT. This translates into CAISETGRDQPQHF.

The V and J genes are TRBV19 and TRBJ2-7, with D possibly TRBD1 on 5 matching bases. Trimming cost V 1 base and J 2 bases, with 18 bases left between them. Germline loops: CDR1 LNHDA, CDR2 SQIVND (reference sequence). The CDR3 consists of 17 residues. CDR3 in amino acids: CASSIVGRAVGTYEQYF. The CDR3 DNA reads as TGTGCCAGTAGTATAGTCGGCAGGGCAGTGGGGACCTACGAGCAGTACTTC.

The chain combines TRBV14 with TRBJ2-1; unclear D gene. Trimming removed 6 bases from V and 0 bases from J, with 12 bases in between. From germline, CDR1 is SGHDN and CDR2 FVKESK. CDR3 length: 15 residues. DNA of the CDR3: TGTGCCAGCAGTCCAATACAAAACTCCTACAATGAGCAGTTCTTC. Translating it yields CASSPIQNSYNEQFF.

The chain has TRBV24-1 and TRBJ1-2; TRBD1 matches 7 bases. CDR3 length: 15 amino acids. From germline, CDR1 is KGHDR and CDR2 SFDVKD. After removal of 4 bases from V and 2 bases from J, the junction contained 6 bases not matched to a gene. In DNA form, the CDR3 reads TGTGCCACCAGTGACCCTTCGACAGGGAACTATGGCTACACCTTC. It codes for CATSDPSTGNYGYTF.

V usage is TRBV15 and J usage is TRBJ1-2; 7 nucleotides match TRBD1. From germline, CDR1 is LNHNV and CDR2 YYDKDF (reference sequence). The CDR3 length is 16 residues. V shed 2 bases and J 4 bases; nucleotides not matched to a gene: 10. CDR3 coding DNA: TGTGCCACCAGCAGACCCGAAGGGGGCGCTGGCTATGGCTACACCTTC. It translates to CATSRPEGGAGYGYTF.